This passage covers 29 T cell receptor beta chains from one sample sequenced in a study of shared clonotypes between healthy human individuals. Using immunoSEQ multiplex PCR, the repertoire was profiled, and TCRdb retains in-frame clones only, with some absent. The table has millions of clones, 95% seen once. Sequencing used naive CD4+ T cells sorted from blood. As for subset: CD45RA+ positively selected. The source of these receptors is a man aged 18 to 30 in good health.

This chain connects TRBV29-1 to TRBJ2-5; D not certain. Germline CDR1 and CDR2: SQVTM and ANQGSEA. Trimming shortened V by 0 bases and J by 4 bases, and 9 bases separated the two germline ends. The CDR3 covers 13 residues. This CDR3 reads CSVEDRVGETQYF. The CDR3 DNA sequence: TGCAGCGTTGAAGATCGAGTAGGAGAGACCCAGTACTTC.

The V and J genes are TRBV10-3 and TRBJ2-5; D not resolved. Trimming took 3 bases from V and 2 from J, leaving 22 bases between them. The length of the CDR3 is 18 residues. Germline CDR1 is ENHRY and CDR2 is SYGVKD. The CDR3 DNA follows: TGTGCCATCAGTGAATCGTCCGTTACCCGTGCGTGGCAAGAGACCCAGTACTTC. Translated: CAISESSVTRAWQETQYF.

This chain links TRBV5-1 with TRBJ2-5; tentatively, D is TRBD2 (6 bases). The V gene lost 4 bases and the J gene lost 3 bases, with 16 bases spanning the gap. This CDR3 comprises 15 residues. Germline V gene sequence: CDR1 SGHRS, CDR2 YFSETQ. The CDR3 DNA sequence: TGCGCCAGCAGCCTGGAACTAGCTTTCAAAGAGACCCAGTACTTC. Amino acid sequence: CASSLELAFKETQYF.

The chain employs TRBV6-1 and TRBJ1-1; no firm D call. Germline lookup yields CDR1 MNHNS and CDR2 SASEGT. This CDR3 region has 14 residues. Trimming left V 6 bases short and J 1 base short, with 12 bases between. The CDR3 loop is CASRRNTENTEAFF. For the CDR3, the DNA is TGTGCCAGCAGGAGGAACACCGAGAACACTGAAGCTTTCTTT.

A note on this clone: The junction does not match germline at one end; this may be a read error. CDR3 bases: TGTGCCAGCAGTTTGGACTTGGGGGAGCAGTACTTC. Amino acids: CASSLDLGEQYF. This chain links TRBV5-4 with TRBJ2-7; D possibly corresponds to TRBD2 (5 bases). This CDR3 has 12 amino acids. Germline V CDR1 and CDR2: SGHNT, YYREEE (reference sequence).

This sequence joins TRBV6-1 and TRBJ1-4; D gene unclear. Trimming stripped 4 bases from V and 0 bases from J, with 9 bases between. The CDR3 contains 15 residues. Germline CDR1 reads MNHNS; CDR2 reads SASEGT. CDR3 in DNA: TGTGCCAGCAGTGCAACCCGGCCAACTAATGAAAAACTGTTTTTT. This gives the protein CASSATRPTNEKLFF.

J is TRBJ1-5 and V is TRBV28; maybe TRBD1 (6 bases). The CDR3 is 14 amino acids. Trimming left V 3 bases short and J 2 bases short, with 8 bases between. Germline-derived CDR1 and CDR2 are MDHEN and SYDVKM. CDR3 sequence (DNA): TGTGCCAGCAGTTTCCCAGGGGGCAATCAGCCCCAGCATTTT. Its translation: CASSFPGGNQPQHF.

This clone was counted a few times. The chain links TRBV29-1 to TRBJ1-1; D uncertain. Germline assignment: CDR1 SQVTM and CDR2 ANQGSEA. V was clipped by 0 bases and J by 4 bases, with 18 bases between them. This CDR3 spans 16 amino acids. In DNA, the CDR3 is TGCAGCGTTGAAGATCTTTTGGGAAGCGGGGTCACTGAAGCTTTCTTT. This gives the protein CSVEDLLGSGVTEAFF.

A single count supports this clone. The J gene is TRBJ1-5, the V gene TRBV7-6, with D unresolved. This CDR3 is built from 14 residues. Trimming cost V 0 bases and J 6 bases, with 9 bases left between them. The germline V gene has CDR1 SGHVS and CDR2 FNYEAQ. The CDR3 protein is CASSLAAVGQPQHF. In DNA form, the CDR3 reads TGTGCCAGCAGCTTAGCGGCGGTCGGTCAGCCCCAGCATTTT.

J is TRBJ1-5 and V is TRBV10-3; D call uncertain. The CDR3 has 14 amino acids. Between the trimmed V and J ends, which lost 1 base and 1 base, there was a span of 5 bases. Germline CDR1 and CDR2: ENHRY and SYGVKD. Here the CDR3 reads CAISEYPSNQPQHF. The CDR3 DNA sequence: TGTGCCATCAGTGAGTATCCCAGCAATCAGCCCCAGCATTTT.

This rearrangement joins TRBV11-2 to TRBJ2-7; D not resolved. The CDR3 has 14 residues. The germline V gene has CDR1 SGHAT and CDR2 FQNNGV. Deletions cut 5 bases from V and 3 bases from J, with 14 bases between. In DNA form, the CDR3 reads TGTGCCAGCAGCGGGTTCGACACTGGCTACGAGCAGTACTTC. Translating it yields CASSGFDTGYEQYF. Full variable domain (remainder filled in from reference TRBV11-2 and TRBJ2-7): EAGVAQSPRYKIIEKRQSVAFWCNPISGHATLYWYQQILGQGPKLLIQFQNNGVVDDSQLPKDRFSAERLKGVDSTLKIQPAKLEDSAVYLCASSGFDTGYEQYFGPGTRLTVT.

The rearrangement joins TRBV2 to TRBJ2-3; D is possibly TRBD2 (6 bases). The CDR3 consists of 14 residues. CDR1 and CDR2 from the germline V gene are SNHLY and FYNNEI. The V end was cut by 7 bases, the J end by 3 bases, with 14 bases between. The CDR3 DNA follows: TGTGCCAGCATGAGGGACTTGTGGACAGATACGCAGTATTTT. Translated: CASMRDLWTDTQYF. Variable domain in full (rest from reference TRBV2 and TRBJ2-3): EPEVTQTPSHQVTQMGQEVILRCVPISNHLYFYWYRQILGQKVEFLVSFYNNEISEKSEIFDDQFSVERPDGSNFTLKIRSTKLEDSAMYFCASMRDLWTDTQYFGPGTRLTVL.

The V gene is TRBV6-5, the J gene TRBJ2-7; D not resolved. The CDR3 is 14 amino acids. The germline gives CDR1 MNHEY, CDR2 SVGAGI. V was shortened by 5 bases and J by 5 bases, with 16 bases between the two germline ends. CDR3: CASSNPTGIHEQYF. CDR3 nucleotide sequence: TGTGCCAGCAGTAACCCCACCGGAATCCACGAGCAGTACTTC.

V usage is TRBV18 and J usage is TRBJ2-1; 7 nucleotides match TRBD2. The CDR3 is 16 residues long. V dropped 6 bases and J dropped 1; count of bases not matched to a gene: 9. CDR1 KGHSH and CDR2 LQKENI come from the germline V gene. CDR3: CASSSWGGSSYNEQFF. The CDR3 region has the DNA TGTGCCAGCTCCTCATGGGGCGGGAGTTCCTACAATGAGCAGTTCTTC. Using reference TRBV18 and TRBJ2-1 for the parts outside the CDR3, the full variable domain is NAGVMQNPRHLVRRRGQEARLRCSPMKGHSHVYWYRQLPEEGLKFMVYLQKENIIDESGMPKERFSAEFPKEGPSILRIQQVVRGDSAAYFCASSSWGGSSYNEQFFGPGTRLTVL.

This chain links TRBV7-2 with TRBJ1-6; D gene unclear. Germline V gene data show CDR1 as SGHTA and CDR2 as FQGNSA. This CDR3 is 12 amino acids long. V gave up 5 bases and J gave up 6 bases, with 5 bases separating them. The CDR3 DNA reads as TGTGCCAGCAGCCCACTTAATTCACCCCTCCACTTT. As protein: CASSPLNSPLHF.

This CDR3 is CASSRGGSYNEQFF. The DNA for the CDR3 is TGTGCCAGCAGCCGCGGGGGCTCCTACAATGAGCAGTTCTTC. The rearrangement uses TRBV5-6 and TRBJ2-1, with 7 bases matching TRBD2. The germline V gene has CDR1 SGHDT and CDR2 YYEEEE. This CDR3 contains 14 residues. V lost 4 bases and J lost 0; bases outside the gene matches: 1.

The gene calls are TRBV4-1 and TRBJ1-1; TRBD1 matches 8 bases. This CDR3 has 14 residues. The trim removed 6 bases at V and 1 base at J, leaving 4 bases unmatched. Germline-derived CDR1 and CDR2 are MGHRA and YSYEKL. CDR3 nucleotides: TGCGCCAGCAGAGTTACAGGGGGGAACACTGAAGCTTTCTTT. Its translation is CASRVTGGNTEAFF.

J is TRBJ1-5 and V is TRBV5-1; unclear D gene. V was trimmed by 0 bases and J by 6 bases, leaving 10 bases between them. The CDR3 runs to 14 residues. The V gene's germline CDR1 is SGHRS and CDR2 YFSETQ. In DNA, the CDR3 is TGCGCCAGCAGCTTGGTAGCAGGTACTCAGCCCCAGCATTTT. Its translation is CASSLVAGTQPQHF.

The rearrangement joins TRBV5-6 to TRBJ2-3; no clear D. CDR1 is SGHDT, CDR2 YYEEEE, per germline. The CDR3 contains 16 residues. V was pared by 4 bases and J by 0 bases, with 15 bases between. The CDR3 sequence: CASSIIPQASTDTQYF. The CDR3 DNA reads TGTGCCAGCAGCATCATCCCCCAGGCTAGCACAGATACGCAGTATTTT.

As regards this clone: This sample includes further DNA sequences coding for the same CDR3. This chain joins TRBV6-1 and TRBJ1-1; 8 nucleotides line up with TRBD1. In germline, CDR1 is MNHNS, CDR2 SASEGT. With V trimmed by 6 bases and J by 1 base, 4 bases remained unmatched. The CDR3 has 14 residues. The CDR3 loop is CASSGDRGNTEAFF. CDR3 nucleotide sequence: TGTGCCAGCAGCGGAGACAGGGGGAACACTGAAGCTTTCTTT.

V is TRBV7-6 and J is TRBJ2-2; 7 nucleotides agree with TRBD2. The CDR3 is made up of 15 amino acids. Germline CDR1 and CDR2: SGHVS and FNYEAQ. The V segment lost 3 bases and the J segment 8 bases; nucleotides outside the gene matches: 9. The CDR3 protein is CASSFAGENGGELFF. The CDR3 nucleotides read TGTGCCAGCAGCTTTGCGGGGGAAAATGGAGGGGAGCTGTTTTTT. Full variable domain (remainder filled in from reference TRBV7-6 and TRBJ2-2): GAGVSQSPRYKVTKRGQDVALRCDPISGHVSLYWYRQALGQGPEFLTYFNYEAQQDKSGLPNDRFSAERPEGSISTLTIQRTEQRDSAMYRCASSFAGENGGELFFGEGSRLTVL.

This chain links TRBV9 with TRBJ1-2; a weak D match, TRBD1 (5 bases). V was pared by 3 bases and J by 2 bases, with 14 bases between. Germline values: CDR1 SGDLS, CDR2 YYNGEE. This CDR3 is built from 15 residues. Here the CDR3 reads CASSELRAPNYGYTF. The CDR3, as DNA: TGTGCCAGCAGCGAACTCAGGGCCCCAAACTATGGCTACACCTTC.

The chain carries TRBV12-1 and TRBJ2-3. TRBV12-1 is a listed pseudogene. This CDR3 comprises 17 residues. In DNA form, the CDR3 reads TGTGCCAGCAGCCTGGGTAGTTCCGAGAAAGCCACAGATACGCAGTATTTT. It specifies CASSLGSSEKATDTQYF.

The chain links TRBV6-1 to TRBJ2-3, with 7 bases aligning to TRBD1. With 4 bases clipped from V and 0 bases from J, the junction kept 7 bases outside the gene matches. The CDR3 runs to 16 residues. Germline CDR1 and CDR2: MNHNS and SASEGT. The CDR3 loop is CASSARDSASTDTQYF. The CDR3 bases are TGTGCCAGCAGTGCCCGGGACAGTGCTAGCACAGATACGCAGTATTTT.

The rearrangement links TRBV14 to TRBJ1-3; no reliable D call. Germline CDR1 SGHDN, CDR2 FVKESK. The CDR3 has 15 amino acids. V was trimmed by 1 base and J by 2 bases, leaving 9 bases between them. CDR3 sequence (DNA): TGTGCCAGCAGCCAAGGCTCAGGAACTGGAAACACCATATATTTT. This sequence encodes CASSQGSGTGNTIYF. Full variable domain (remainder filled in from reference TRBV14 and TRBJ1-3): EAGVTQFPSHSVIEKGQTVTLRCDPISGHDNLYWYRRVMGKEIKFLLHFVKESKQDESGMPNNRFLAERTGGTYSTLKVQPAELEDSGVYFCASSQGSGTGNTIYFGEGSWLTVV.

This clone has only one observation. This sequence joins TRBV5-4 and TRBJ2-3; TRBD2 aligns across 8 bases. The CDR3 covers 16 residues. Trimming cost V 0 bases and J 6 bases; bases outside gene matches: 9. Germline CDR1 reads SGHNT; CDR2 reads YYREEE (reference sequence). The CDR3 loop reads CASSLEPGRGGDTQYF. The CDR3 coding sequence is TGTGCCAGCAGCTTGGAGCCGGGACGGGGGGGCGATACGCAGTATTTT.

The rearrangement links TRBV6-6 to TRBJ2-7; 8 bases fit TRBD1. V lost 2 bases to trimming and J lost 2 bases; unmatched junction nucleotides: 8. The CDR3 extends over 16 amino acids. Germline lookup yields CDR1 MNHNY and CDR2 SVGAGI (reference sequence). The CDR3 sequence: CASSYPGQGRAYEQYF. The CDR3 DNA sequence: TGTGCCAGCAGTTACCCCGGACAGGGTAGGGCCTACGAGCAGTACTTC.

The V gene is TRBV28, the J gene TRBJ1-5; D unresolved. CDR3 size: 14 residues. The V gene lost 6 bases and the J gene lost 3 bases, with 12 bases spanning the gap. Germline CDR1 reads MDHEN; CDR2 reads SYDVKM. The DNA for the CDR3 is TGTGCCAGCAGGGTCAACAGTAACAATCAGCCCCAGCATTTT. It codes for CASRVNSNNQPQHF.

As to this clone: Other DNA sequences from this sample encode an identical CDR3 as well. This sequence joins TRBV5-1 and TRBJ2-3; D is unclear. The V gene lost 0 bases and the J gene lost 0 bases, with 5 bases spanning the gap. This CDR3 has 14 residues. CDR1 SGHRS and CDR2 YFSETQ come from the germline V gene. CDR3 sequence: CASSLDSSTDTQYF. The CDR3 DNA reads as TGCGCCAGCAGCTTGGACAGCAGCACAGATACGCAGTATTTT.